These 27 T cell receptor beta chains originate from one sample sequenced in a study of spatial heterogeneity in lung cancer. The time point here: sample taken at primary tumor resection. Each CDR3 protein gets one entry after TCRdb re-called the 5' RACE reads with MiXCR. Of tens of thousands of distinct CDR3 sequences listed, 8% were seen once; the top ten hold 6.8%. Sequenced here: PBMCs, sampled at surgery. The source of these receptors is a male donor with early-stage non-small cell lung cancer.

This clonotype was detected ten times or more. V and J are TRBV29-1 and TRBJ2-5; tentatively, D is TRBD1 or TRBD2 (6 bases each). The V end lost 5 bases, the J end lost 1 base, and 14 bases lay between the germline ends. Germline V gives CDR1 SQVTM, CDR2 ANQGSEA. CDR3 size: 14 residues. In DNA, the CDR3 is TGCAGCGTTCCAGGGGAGGCGGGCCAAGAGACCCAGTACTTC. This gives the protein CSVPGEAGQETQYF.

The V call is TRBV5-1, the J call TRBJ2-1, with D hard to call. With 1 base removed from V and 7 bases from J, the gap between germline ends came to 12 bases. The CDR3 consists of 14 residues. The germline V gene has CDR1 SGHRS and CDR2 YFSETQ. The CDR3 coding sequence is TGCGCCAGCAGCTTGAGTGGGAATAGGAATGAGCAGTTCTTC. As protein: CASSLSGNRNEQFF.

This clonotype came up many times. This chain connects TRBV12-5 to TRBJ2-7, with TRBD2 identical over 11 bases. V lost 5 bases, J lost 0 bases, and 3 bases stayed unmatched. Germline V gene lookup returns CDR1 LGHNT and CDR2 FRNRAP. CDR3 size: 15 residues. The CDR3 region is CASGRTSGSSYEQYF. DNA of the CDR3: TGTGCTAGTGGTCGAACTAGCGGGAGCTCCTACGAGCAGTACTTC.

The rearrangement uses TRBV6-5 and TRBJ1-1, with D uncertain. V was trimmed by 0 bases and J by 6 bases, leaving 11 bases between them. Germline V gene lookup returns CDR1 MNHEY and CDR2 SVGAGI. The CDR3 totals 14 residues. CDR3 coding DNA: TGTGCCAGCAGTTACTCGATAGGAACCTCTGAAGCTTTCTTT. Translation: CASSYSIGTSEAFF.

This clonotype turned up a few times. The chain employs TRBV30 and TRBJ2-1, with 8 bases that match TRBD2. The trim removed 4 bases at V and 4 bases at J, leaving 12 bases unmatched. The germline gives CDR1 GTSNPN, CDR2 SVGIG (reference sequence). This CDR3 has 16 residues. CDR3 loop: CAWNPAGTRRYNEQFF. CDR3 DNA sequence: TGTGCCTGGAATCCCGCCGGGACTAGACGATACAATGAGCAGTTCTTC.

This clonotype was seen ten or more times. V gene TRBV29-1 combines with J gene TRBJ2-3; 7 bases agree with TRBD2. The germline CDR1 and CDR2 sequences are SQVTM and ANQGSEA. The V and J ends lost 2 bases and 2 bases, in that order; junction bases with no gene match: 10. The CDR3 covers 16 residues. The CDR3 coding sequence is TGCAGCGTTGAAAGCCGGGGTGCGGGAGTCACAGATACGCAGTATTTT. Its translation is CSVESRGAGVTDTQYF.

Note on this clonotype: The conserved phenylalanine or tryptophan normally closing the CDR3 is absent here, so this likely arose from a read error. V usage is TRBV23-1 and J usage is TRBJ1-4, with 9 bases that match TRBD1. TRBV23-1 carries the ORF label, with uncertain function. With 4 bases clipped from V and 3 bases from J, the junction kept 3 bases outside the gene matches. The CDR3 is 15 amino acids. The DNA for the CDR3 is TGCGCCAGCAGTCGGACAGGGGCAGCTAATGAAAAACTGTTTCTT. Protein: CASSRTGAANEKLFL.

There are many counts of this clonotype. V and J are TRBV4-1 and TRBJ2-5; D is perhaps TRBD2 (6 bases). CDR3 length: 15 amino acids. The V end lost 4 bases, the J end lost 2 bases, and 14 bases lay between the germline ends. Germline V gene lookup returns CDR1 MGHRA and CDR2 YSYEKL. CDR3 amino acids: CASSRSASDQETQYF. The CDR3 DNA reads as TGCGCCAGCAGCCGGTCGGCTAGCGATCAAGAGACCCAGTACTTC.

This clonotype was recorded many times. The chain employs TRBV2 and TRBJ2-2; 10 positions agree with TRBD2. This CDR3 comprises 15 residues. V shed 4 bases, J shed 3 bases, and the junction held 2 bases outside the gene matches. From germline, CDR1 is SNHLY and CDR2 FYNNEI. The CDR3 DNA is TGTGCCAGCAGTGTAACTAGCGGGGACACCGGGGAGCTGTTTTTT. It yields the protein CASSVTSGDTGELFF.

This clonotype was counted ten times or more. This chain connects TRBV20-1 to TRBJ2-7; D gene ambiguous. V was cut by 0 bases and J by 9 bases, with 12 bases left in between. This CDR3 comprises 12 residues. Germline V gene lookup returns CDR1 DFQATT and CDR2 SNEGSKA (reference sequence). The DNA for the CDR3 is TGCAGTGCTAGAGATCAGACCGTCGGGCAGTACTTC. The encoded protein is CSARDQTVGQYF.

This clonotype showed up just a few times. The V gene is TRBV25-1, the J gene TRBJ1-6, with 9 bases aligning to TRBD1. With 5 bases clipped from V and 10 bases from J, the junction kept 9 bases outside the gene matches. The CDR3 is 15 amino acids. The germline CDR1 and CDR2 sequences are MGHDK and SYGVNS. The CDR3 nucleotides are TGTGCCAGCAGTAACCGACAGGGGGGCAAATCACCCCTCCACTTT. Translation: CASSNRQGGKSPLHF.

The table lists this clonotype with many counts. The CDR3 is CASSPNGYQGGEQYF. The CDR3 DNA reads TGTGCCAGCAGCCCCAACGGGTATCAGGGGGGCGAGCAGTACTTC. The chain links TRBV7-2 to TRBJ2-7; a possible D gene is TRBD1 (7 bases). Germline V gene sequence: CDR1 SGHTA, CDR2 FQGNSA. The CDR3 runs to 15 residues. Trimming took off 5 bases at V and 6 bases at J, with 20 bases between the two ends.

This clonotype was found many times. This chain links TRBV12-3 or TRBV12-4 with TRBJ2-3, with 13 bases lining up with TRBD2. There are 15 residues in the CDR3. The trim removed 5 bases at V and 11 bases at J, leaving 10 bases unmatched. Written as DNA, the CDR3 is TGTGCCAGCAGTCCCAGACTAGCGGGAGGCCCGTTGCAGTATTTT. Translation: CASSPRLAGGPLQYF.

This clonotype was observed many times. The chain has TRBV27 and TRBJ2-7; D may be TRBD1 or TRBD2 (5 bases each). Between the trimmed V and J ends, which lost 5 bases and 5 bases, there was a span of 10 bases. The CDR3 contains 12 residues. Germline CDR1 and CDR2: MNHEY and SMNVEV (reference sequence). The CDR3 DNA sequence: TGTGCCAGCAGTCTCTTGGGGGACGAGCAGTACTTC. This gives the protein CASSLLGDEQYF.

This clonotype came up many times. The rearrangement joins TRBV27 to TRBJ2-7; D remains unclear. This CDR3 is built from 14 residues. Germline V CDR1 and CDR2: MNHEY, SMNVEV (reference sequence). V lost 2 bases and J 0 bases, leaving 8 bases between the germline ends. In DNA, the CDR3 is TGTGCCAGCAGTTTACTGTCAGCCTCCTACGAGCAGTACTTC. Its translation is CASSLLSASYEQYF.

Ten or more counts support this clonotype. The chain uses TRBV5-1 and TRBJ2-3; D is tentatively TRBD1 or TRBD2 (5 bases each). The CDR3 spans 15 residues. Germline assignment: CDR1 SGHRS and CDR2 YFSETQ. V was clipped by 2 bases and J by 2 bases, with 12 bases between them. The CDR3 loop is CASSFSGTVTDTQYF. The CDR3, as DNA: TGCGCCAGCAGCTTCTCCGGGACCGTCACAGATACGCAGTATTTT.

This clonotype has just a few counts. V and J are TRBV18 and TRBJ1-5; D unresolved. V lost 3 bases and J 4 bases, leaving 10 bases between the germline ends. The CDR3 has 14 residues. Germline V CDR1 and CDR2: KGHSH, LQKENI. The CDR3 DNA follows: TGTGCCAGCTCACCCGCGGGAGGGAATCAGCCCCAGCATTTT. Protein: CASSPAGGNQPQHF.

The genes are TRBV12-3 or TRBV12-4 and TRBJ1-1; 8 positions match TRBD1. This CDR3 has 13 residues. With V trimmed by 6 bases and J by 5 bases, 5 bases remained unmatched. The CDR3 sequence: CASSMTGVTEAFF. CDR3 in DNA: TGTGCCAGCAGCATGACAGGGGTAACTGAAGCTTTCTTT.

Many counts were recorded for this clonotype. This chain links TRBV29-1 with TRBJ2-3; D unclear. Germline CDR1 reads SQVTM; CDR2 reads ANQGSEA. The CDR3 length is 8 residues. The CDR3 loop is CTADTQYF. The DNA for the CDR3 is TGCACTGCAGATACGCAGTATTTT.

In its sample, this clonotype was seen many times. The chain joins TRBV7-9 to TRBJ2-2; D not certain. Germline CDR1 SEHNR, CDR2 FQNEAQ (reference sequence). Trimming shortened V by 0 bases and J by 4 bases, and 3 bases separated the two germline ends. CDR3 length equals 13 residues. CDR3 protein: CASSLAGTGELFF. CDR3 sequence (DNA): TGTGCCAGCAGCTTAGCAGGCACCGGGGAGCTGTTTTTT.

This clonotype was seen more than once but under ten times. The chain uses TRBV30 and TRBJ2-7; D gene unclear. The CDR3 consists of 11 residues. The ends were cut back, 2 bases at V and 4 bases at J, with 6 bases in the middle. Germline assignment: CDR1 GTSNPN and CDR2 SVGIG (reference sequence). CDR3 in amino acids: CAWSSEYEQYF. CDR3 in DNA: TGTGCCTGGAGTTCCGAATACGAGCAGTACTTC.

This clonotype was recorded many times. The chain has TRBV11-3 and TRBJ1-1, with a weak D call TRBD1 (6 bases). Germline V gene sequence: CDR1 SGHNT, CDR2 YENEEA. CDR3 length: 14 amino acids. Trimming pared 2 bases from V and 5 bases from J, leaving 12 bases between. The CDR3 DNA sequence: TGTGCCAGCAGCTTAATGGGGGCAGGGACTGAAGCTTTCTTT. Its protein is CASSLMGAGTEAFF.

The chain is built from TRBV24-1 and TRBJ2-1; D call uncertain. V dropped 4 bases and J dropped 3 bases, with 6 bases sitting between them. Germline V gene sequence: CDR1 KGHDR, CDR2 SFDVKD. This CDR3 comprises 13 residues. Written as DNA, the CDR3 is TGTGCCACCAGTGACAGTTACTACAATGAGCAGTTCTTC. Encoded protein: CATSDSYYNEQFF.

CDR3 sequence reads: CASSAPRDGGLGGYTF. The CDR3 DNA reads as TGTGCCAGCAGCGCCCCCCGGGACGGGGGGCTCGGTGGCTACACCTTC. The V call is TRBV11-2, the J call TRBJ1-2, with D possibly being TRBD1 (6 bases). From germline, CDR1 is SGHAT and CDR2 FQNNGV. The CDR3 is made up of 16 amino acids. Trimming cost V 5 bases and J 7 bases, with 23 bases left between them. Full variable domain (outside the CDR3, taken from reference TRBV11-2 and TRBJ1-2): EAGVAQSPRYKIIEKRQSVAFWCNPISGHATLYWYQQILGQGPKLLIQFQNNGVVDDSQLPKDRFSAERLKGVDSTLKIQPAKLEDSAVYLCASSAPRDGGLGGYTFGSGTRLTVV.

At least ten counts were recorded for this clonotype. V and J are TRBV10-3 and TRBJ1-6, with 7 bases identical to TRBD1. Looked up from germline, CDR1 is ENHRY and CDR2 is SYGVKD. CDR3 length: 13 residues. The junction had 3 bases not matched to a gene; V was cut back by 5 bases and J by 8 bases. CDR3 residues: CAISWTGDSPLHF. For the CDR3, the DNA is TGTGCCATCAGTTGGACAGGAGATTCACCCCTCCACTTT.

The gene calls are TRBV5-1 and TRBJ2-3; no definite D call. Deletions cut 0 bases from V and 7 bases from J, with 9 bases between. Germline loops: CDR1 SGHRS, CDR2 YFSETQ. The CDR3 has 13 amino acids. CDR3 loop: CASSLALGNTQYF. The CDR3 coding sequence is TGCGCCAGCAGCTTGGCCTTAGGGAATACGCAGTATTTT.

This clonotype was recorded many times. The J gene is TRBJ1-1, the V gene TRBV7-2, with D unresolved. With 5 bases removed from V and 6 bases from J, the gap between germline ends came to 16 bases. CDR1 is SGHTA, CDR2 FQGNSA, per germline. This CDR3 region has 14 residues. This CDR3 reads CASSANPGSAEAFF. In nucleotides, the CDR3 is TGTGCCAGCAGCGCAAACCCCGGGTCCGCTGAAGCTTTCTTT.